The 21 T cell receptor beta chains reported below all come from one sample, sequenced in a study of blood T cell repertoires in COVID-19. Sequencing used immunoSEQ multiplex PCR; TCRdb keeps in-frame clones, though not all of them. The sample lists 150,000 to 180,000 clones, around 84% occurring once. Sequences were obtained from peripheral blood. The receptors were sampled from a woman aged 60-75 years with COVID-19, enrolled during active disease.

This chain links TRBV6-2 or TRBV6-3 with TRBJ2-7, with D possibly matching TRBD2 (6 bases). The CDR3 totals 16 residues. In germline, CDR1 is MNHEY, CDR2 SVGEGT. V lost 0 bases to trimming and J lost 6 bases, with 18 bases between them. This CDR3 is CASSYSSQGFGGEQYF. CDR3 coding DNA: TGTGCCAGCAGTTACTCGAGCCAGGGTTTCGGGGGCGAGCAGTACTTC.

The chain uses TRBV9 and TRBJ1-1; TRBD1 might be the D (6 bases). V lost 3 bases to trimming and J lost 0 bases, with 6 bases between them. CDR1 is SGDLS and CDR2 is YYNGEE in the germline V gene. The CDR3 length is 13 residues. The CDR3 DNA sequence: TGTGCCAGCAGCGACAGGGTGAACACTGAAGCTTTCTTT. This gives the protein CASSDRVNTEAFF.

In its sample, this clone was seen once. This CDR3 is CASSLDSGTSVNEQFF. CDR3 sequence (DNA): TGCGCCAGCAGCTTGGATTCAGGGACTAGCGTGAATGAGCAGTTCTTC. V usage is TRBV5-1 and J usage is TRBJ2-1, with 10 bases that match TRBD2. Looked up from germline, CDR1 is SGHRS and CDR2 is YFSETQ. Germline trimming cut 0 bases from V and 7 bases from J; bases unmatched to any gene: 7. This CDR3 has 16 amino acids.

This rearrangement joins TRBV2 to TRBJ2-5; D may be TRBD2 (7 bases). The germline V gene encodes CDR1 SNHLY and CDR2 FYNNEI. V dropped 0 bases and J dropped 5 bases, with 22 bases sitting between them. The CDR3 consists of 18 residues. The CDR3 DNA sequence: TGTGCCAGCAGTGAAGCGCTAGGGGGAGGGAGTCAGTCGGAGACCCAGTACTTC. Amino acid sequence: CASSEALGGGSQSETQYF.

The chain carries TRBV29-1 and TRBJ1-4, with 8 bases lining up with TRBD1. This CDR3 is 13 amino acids long. With V trimmed by 4 bases and J by 7 bases, 5 bases remained unmatched. Germline V gene data show CDR1 as SQVTM and CDR2 as ANQGSEA. The CDR3: CSVAGGMREKLFF. For the CDR3, the DNA is TGCAGCGTTGCAGGGGGCATGCGTGAAAAACTGTTTTTT.

The V gene is TRBV5-6, the J gene TRBJ1-6, with 7 nucleotides matching TRBD1. This CDR3 region has 16 residues. V trimming: 1 base; J trimming: 4 bases; junction bases outside the gene matches: 5. Germline values: CDR1 SGHDT, CDR2 YYEEEE. The CDR3 reads CASSLWAGGYNSPLHF. CDR3 DNA: TGTGCCAGCAGCTTGTGGGCAGGGGGGTATAATTCACCCCTCCACTTT.

This chain uses TRBV6-1 with TRBJ1-2; tentative D call: TRBD1 (6 bases). Germline CDR1 reads MNHNS; CDR2 reads SASEGT. There are 14 residues in the CDR3. The V and J ends lost 2 bases and 8 bases respectively, with 15 bases between them. The CDR3 DNA follows: TGTGCCAGCAGTGAACGGCAGGGGCTAGGCGGCTACACCTTC. Its translation is CASSERQGLGGYTF.

The sample holds one count of this clone. The chain has TRBV24-1 and TRBJ1-6, with TRBD1 matching 11 bases. Germline-derived CDR1 and CDR2 are KGHDR and SFDVKD. There are 15 residues in the CDR3. Germline trimming cut 1 base from V and 10 bases from J; bases unmatched to any gene: 2. The chain's CDR3 is CATSDLGQGASPLHF. The CDR3 DNA reads as TGTGCCACCAGTGATTTAGGACAGGGGGCCTCACCCCTCCACTTT.

V is TRBV3-1 (or the pseudogene TRBV3-2) and J is TRBJ2-7; D might be TRBD1 (6 bases). Per the germline V gene, CDR1 is LGHDT and CDR2 is YNNKEL (reference sequence). The CDR3 consists of 15 residues. The V end lost 5 bases, the J end lost 4 bases, and 18 bases lay between the germline ends. Written as DNA, the CDR3 is TGTGCCAGCAGCGCTACCCTCCAGGGGCTTTACGAGCAGTACTTC. Amino acids: CASSATLQGLYEQYF.

This clone was found a few times. This chain connects TRBV5-5 to TRBJ1-4; perhaps TRBD1 as D (5 bases). The CDR3 covers 16 residues. Trimming cost V 1 base and J 13 bases, with 23 bases left between them. The germline CDR1 and CDR2 sequences are SGHKS and YYEKEE (reference sequence). The CDR3 sequence is CASSLSPGLRGEGLFF. Written as DNA, the CDR3 is TGTGCCAGCAGCTTGTCCCCGGGACTGAGGGGTGAAGGACTGTTTTTT.

This clone was counted a single time. V is TRBV5-1 and J is TRBJ1-3; 7 positions agree with TRBD1. The germline gives CDR1 SGHRS, CDR2 YFSETQ. V lost 4 bases, J lost 3 bases, and 7 bases stayed unmatched. This CDR3 spans 15 amino acids. CDR3 nucleotide sequence: TGCGCCAGCAGCCCCCAACAGGGGAATGGAAACACCATATATTTT. Translation: CASSPQQGNGNTIYF.

The sample holds a few counts of this clone. The CDR3 here is CASSLDGTGSSPLHF. The CDR3 DNA sequence: TGTGCCAGCAGTTTAGATGGGACAGGGAGTTCACCCCTCCACTTT. The chain links TRBV28 to TRBJ1-6, with 9 positions matching TRBD1. There are 15 residues in the CDR3. V gave up 2 bases and J gave up 9 bases; unmatched junction bases: 5. Germline V gene lookup returns CDR1 MDHEN and CDR2 SYDVKM.

This chain links TRBV10-2 with TRBJ2-7; possibly TRBD2 for D (5 bases). Looked up from germline, CDR1 is WSHSY and CDR2 is SAAADI. CDR3 length: 13 amino acids. Trimming removed 3 bases from V and 2 bases from J, with 8 bases in between. The CDR3 spells CASSDPGTYEQYV. The CDR3 nucleotides read TGCGCCAGCAGTGACCCGGGGACCTACGAGCAGTACGTC.

The chain couples TRBV6-5 to TRBJ2-7; 8 bases align to TRBD1. Germline CDR1 MNHEY, CDR2 SVGAGI. The CDR3 length is 14 residues. J was trimmed by 6 bases and V by 2 bases; bases with no gene match: 6. The CDR3 sequence is CASSYARGRLEQYF. The CDR3 coding sequence is TGTGCCAGCAGTTACGCCAGGGGGCGTCTCGAGCAGTACTTC.

CDR3 sequence: CASSGEGYQETQYF. DNA for the CDR3: TGCGCCAGCAGTGGGGAGGGGTACCAAGAGACCCAGTACTTC. The chain links TRBV10-2 to TRBJ2-5; 7 bases fit TRBD2. In germline, CDR1 is WSHSY, CDR2 SAAADI. The J segment lost 0 bases and the V segment lost 4 bases, leaving 2 bases of the junction unmatched. The CDR3 loop spans 14 amino acids.

The chain couples TRBV6-6 to TRBJ2-4; TRBD2 matches 9 bases. Germline V lookup: CDR1 MNHNY, CDR2 SVGAGI (reference sequence). The ends lost 6 bases at V and 6 bases at J; junction bases unmatched: 9. This CDR3 region has 15 residues. Here the CDR3 reads CASRGSGGNVNIQYF. Here the CDR3 DNA reads TGTGCCAGCAGGGGCAGCGGGGGGAACGTAAACATTCAGTACTTC.

V is TRBV6-1 and J is TRBJ1-4; possibly TRBD1 for D (6 bases). V lost 2 bases and J lost 7, with 20 bases in between. Germline V gives CDR1 MNHNS, CDR2 SASEGT. The CDR3 has 17 residues. CDR3 loop: CASSEYPGTSPGEKLFF. CDR3 DNA sequence: TGTGCCAGCAGTGAATACCCCGGGACATCCCCCGGTGAAAAACTGTTTTTT.

The table lists this clone with many counts. The gene calls are TRBV7-3 and TRBJ1-1, with TRBD1 matching 8 bases. This CDR3 is built from 17 residues. CDR1 SGHTA and CDR2 FQGTGA come from the germline V gene. V trimming: 5 bases; J trimming: 1 base; junction bases outside the gene matches: 12. In nucleotides, the CDR3 is TGTGCCAGCAGCGTTACCCCGAGGACAGGGCAGAACACTGAAGCTTTCTTT. This gives the protein CASSVTPRTGQNTEAFF.

The genes are TRBV3-1 (or the pseudogene TRBV3-2) and TRBJ1-1; TRBD1 matches 7 bases. The ends lost 4 bases at V and 1 base at J; junction bases unmatched: 6. CDR3 length: 15 residues. Germline CDR1 reads LGHDT; CDR2 reads YNNKEL (reference sequence). The CDR3 reads CASSPNRGKNTEAFF. As DNA, the CDR3 is TGTGCCAGCAGCCCAAACAGGGGTAAGAACACTGAAGCTTTCTTT.

V and J are TRBV7-9 and TRBJ2-7, with D possibly being TRBD2 (5 bases). Germline V gene lookup returns CDR1 SEHNR and CDR2 FQNEAQ (reference sequence). The CDR3 covers 14 residues. V lost 6 bases and J lost 2, with 14 bases in between. CDR3 in amino acids: CASSGPGSPYEQYV. In DNA, the CDR3 is TGTGCCAGCAGTGGCCCGGGGTCTCCCTACGAGCAGTACGTC.

The CDR3 reads CASSLRGGPTGELFF. As DNA, the CDR3 is TGTGCCAGCAGCCTACGGGGGGGACCCACCGGGGAGCTGTTTTTT. V usage is TRBV5-5 and J usage is TRBJ2-2; 8 nucleotides agree with TRBD2. The V gene end was trimmed by 4 bases and the J gene end by 4 bases; junction bases not matched to a gene: 6. The germline gives CDR1 SGHKS, CDR2 YYEKEE (reference sequence). The CDR3 totals 15 residues.